The TCR beta chain described here comes from a study of blood T cell repertoires in COVID-19. Study information: Italy, Spain and the United States were the sources of the convalescent and acute COVID-19 samples.

V dropped 1 base and J dropped 5 bases, with 14 bases sitting between them. CDR1 LGHNA and CDR2 YSLEER come from the germline V gene. The CDR3 runs to 15 residues. Original methodology: Reference gene primer amplification gave estimated nucleated cell counts. Profiling relied on immunoSEQ multiplex PCR, and the TCRdb table lists in-frame clones only, not all of them. V and J calls and clone size are those listed in that table; D and trimming were worked out from the DNA. The data hold some 250,000 clones, with 80% to 85% observed a single time. Sequencing input: peripheral blood. This chain joins TRBV4-3 and TRBJ2-5; D is possibly TRBD2 (6 bases). This clonotype was obtained from a man aged 55-75 years with acute or convalescent COVID-19. The CDR3 DNA follows: TGCGCCAGCAGCCAAGGAAACGGGAGAGCTGAGACCCAGTACTTC. It translates to CASSQGNGRAETQYF.